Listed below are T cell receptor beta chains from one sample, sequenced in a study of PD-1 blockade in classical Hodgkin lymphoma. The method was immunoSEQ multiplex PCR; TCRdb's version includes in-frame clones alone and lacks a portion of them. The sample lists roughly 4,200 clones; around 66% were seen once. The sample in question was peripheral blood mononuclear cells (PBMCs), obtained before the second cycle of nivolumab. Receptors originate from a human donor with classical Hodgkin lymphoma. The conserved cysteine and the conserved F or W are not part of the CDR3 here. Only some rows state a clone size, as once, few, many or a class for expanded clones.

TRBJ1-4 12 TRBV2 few ASGQGALKEKLF
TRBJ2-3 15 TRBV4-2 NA ASSQAPGTISTDTQY
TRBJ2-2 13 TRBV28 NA ASRKAGGNTGELF
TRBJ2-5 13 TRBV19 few ASSIGGGGQETQY
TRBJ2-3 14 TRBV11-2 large ASRPRLSASTDTQY
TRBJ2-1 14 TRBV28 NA ASSLSSGRSYNEQF
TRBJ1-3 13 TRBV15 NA ATSRVGRRGNTIY
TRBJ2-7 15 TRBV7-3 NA ASSLRGGLAGVDEQY
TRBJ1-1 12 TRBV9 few ASSTQHENTEAF
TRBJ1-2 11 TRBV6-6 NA ASSYSQGDGYT
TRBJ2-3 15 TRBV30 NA AWNGGRSGRRIDTQY
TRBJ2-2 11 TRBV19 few ASNRANTGELF
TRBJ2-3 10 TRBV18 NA ASSRMGDTQY
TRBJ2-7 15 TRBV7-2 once ASSLISLAGQGTEQY
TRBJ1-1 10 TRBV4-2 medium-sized ASSPMNTEAF
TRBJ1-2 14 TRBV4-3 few ASSQDLNRAYGGYT
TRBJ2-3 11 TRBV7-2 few ASSLRGGDTQY
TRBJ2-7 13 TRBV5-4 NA ASTTGTSGAREQY
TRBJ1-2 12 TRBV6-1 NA ASSEGTTQYGYT
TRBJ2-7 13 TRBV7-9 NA ASSPGRGRSYEQY
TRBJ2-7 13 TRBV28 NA ASSSVTRGEYEQY
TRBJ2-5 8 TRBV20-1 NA SAESGTQY
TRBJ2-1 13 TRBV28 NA ASSSGFGDYNEQF
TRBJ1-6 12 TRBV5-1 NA ASRVRTENSPLH
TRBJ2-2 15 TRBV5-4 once ASSLRTRSGNTGELF
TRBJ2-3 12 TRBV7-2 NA ASSLARGGDTQY
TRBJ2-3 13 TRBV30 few AWSVGRISTDTQY
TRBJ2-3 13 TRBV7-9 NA ASSFRQGLTDTQY
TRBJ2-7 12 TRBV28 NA ASRTQGEGLSQY
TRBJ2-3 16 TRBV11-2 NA ASSRRGLAGVSTDTQY
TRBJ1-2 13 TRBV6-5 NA ASSIAQGAGYGYT
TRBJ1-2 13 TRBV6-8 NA ASSFRQADHYGYT
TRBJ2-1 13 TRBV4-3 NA ASSQATGDYNEQF
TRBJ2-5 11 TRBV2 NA ASSGGTGETQY
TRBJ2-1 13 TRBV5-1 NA ASSLDAETYNEQF
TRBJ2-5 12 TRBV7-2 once ASSARQGQETQY
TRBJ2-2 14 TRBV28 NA ASKIGAQGNTGELF
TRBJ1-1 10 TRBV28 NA ASGIWNTEAF
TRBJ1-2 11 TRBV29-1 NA SVDYGLRYGYT
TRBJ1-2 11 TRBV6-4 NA ASRGDGGSGYT
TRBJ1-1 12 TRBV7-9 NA ASSRAESNTEAF
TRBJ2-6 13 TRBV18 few ASSPPRVGANVLT
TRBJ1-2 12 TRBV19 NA ASSRKTDNYGYT
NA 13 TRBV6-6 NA ASSYFGLAGVEQY
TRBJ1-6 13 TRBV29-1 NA SVEEFRGRLSPLH
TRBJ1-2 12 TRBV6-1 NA ASSELGSYYGYT
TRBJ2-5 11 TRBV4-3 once ASSARDQETQY
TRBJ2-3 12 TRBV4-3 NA ASSLRDSTDTQY
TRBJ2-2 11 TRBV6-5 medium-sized ASSGQGYRELF
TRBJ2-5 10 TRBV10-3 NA ASGLEKETQY
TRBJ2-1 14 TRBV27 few ASSFRTRSSYNEQF
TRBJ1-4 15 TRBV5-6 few ASSLELGRGRSEKLF
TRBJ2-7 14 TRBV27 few ASSSSAQGRSYEQY
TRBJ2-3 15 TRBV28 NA ASSSPTSGIGTDTQY